What follows are 2 T cell receptor beta chains derived from one specimen sequenced in a study of blood T cell repertoires in COVID-19 (dated by TCRdb to the early 2020s). The library was generated by the immunoSEQ multiplex PCR assay. In TCRdb, the immuneACCESS table is reduced to in-frame sequences with V and J assigned. These tables do not hold every clone; where another copy was compared, an unresolved V gene accounts for under half, and the others remain unexplained. This sample gives roughly 330,000 clones in total; about 89% of them show up just once. Jointly, the top ten make up roughly 5% of the sample. The sequencing sample was made of PBMCs or T cells enriched from blood (not recorded which). The receptors here all came from a woman younger than 45 who had recovered from COVID-19.

This chain uses TRBV27 with TRBJ1-1, with D possibly matching TRBD1 (5 bases). This CDR3 contains 14 residues. V dropped 6 bases and J dropped 4 bases, with 15 bases sitting between them. The germline CDR1 and CDR2 sequences are MNHEY and SMNVEV (reference sequence). The CDR3 sequence is CASSLGAGVTEAFF. Here the CDR3 DNA reads TGTGCCAGCAGCCTCGGGGCGGGGGTCACTGAAGCTTTCTTT.

The chain employs TRBV2 and TRBJ1-1; D perhaps matches TRBD1 (6 bases). Per the germline V gene, CDR1 is SNHLY and CDR2 is FYNNEI. The CDR3 is 14 amino acids. V lost 7 bases and J lost 1, with 13 bases in between. CDR3 amino acids: CASMMDSRNTEAFF. In DNA, the CDR3 is TGTGCCAGCATGATGGACAGCAGGAACACTGAAGCTTTCTTT. Based on the CDR3 plus reference TRBV2 and TRBJ1-1, the full variable domain is EPEVTQTPSHQVTQMGQEVILRCVPISNHLYFYWYRQILGQKVEFLVSFYNNEISEKSEIFDDQFSVERPDGSNFTLKIRSTKLEDSAMYFCASMMDSRNTEAFFGQGTRLTVV.